This record looks at one T cell receptor (beta chain) sequence and its context. Its cognate antigen has yet to be identified. Base qualities are not at hand, and no much larger clone is one base apart. This same CDR3 is encoded by further DNA sequences in the sample. These data come from a study of shared clonotypes between healthy human individuals (dated by TCRdb to 2020 to 2021). In terms of the full investigation: The cohort comprised two women and a few men aged 18 to 49 years. For each donor, CD4 naive and CD4 memory were each given three plates, CD8 naive was given two plates, and CD8 memory was given one plate. Per donor, leukapheresis produced somewhere between about 0.9 and 10 billion PBMCs. To estimate repertoire size and how much clonotypes are shared between individuals, the study performed deep sequencing of blood TCR repertoires from about five healthy adults. To increase sequencing depth and limit assay-specific biases, TCR repertoire library preparation and sequencing were carried out by different laboratories using diverse techniques.

The donors were healthy, HIV-negative adults with no recently reported acute infections or vaccinations. Only Caucasian adults living in Nashville, Tennessee, USA were represented among the donors. CD4+ T cells were enriched by magnetic negative selection; naive cells were then positively selected on CD45RA, and the negative fraction formed the memory subset. Blood was obtained by leukapheresis, after which PBMCs were separated by Ficoll-Histopaque density gradient centrifugation and cryopreserved in liquid nitrogen vapor phase. Purity and quantity of every magnetically sorted T cell population were checked by analytical flow cytometry. Genomic DNA was isolated from each sorted fraction and quantified by UV absorbance on a Nanodrop 2000c. Broad study findings and their caveats: The genetic and exposure-history diversity represented was limited by the small number of donors. Across a few donors, roughly 5.4% of naive CD4, 3% to 4% of naive CD8, around 2.5% of memory CD4, and over 0.35% of memory CD8 clonotypes were shared. Estimated clonotype richness was generally larger for naive than for memory subsets. Sampling was restricted to blood, and TCR repertoires in tissue are likely to differ from TCR repertoires in blood. Pairwise subsampling indicated that sequencing depth was expected to affect the degree of clonotype sharing among donors. Even with the large sequencing depth, rarefaction of the sorted-subset datasets indicated that sequencing was incomplete. Clonotypes shared by all four sorted-subset donors showed higher generation probabilities than non-shared clonotypes.

Reading from cysteine to phenylalanine, the CDR3 counts 15 amino acids. Only the CDR3 region is kept as DNA, spanning 45 bases read in frame from base 1. Trimming costs V 0 bases and J 1 base, and their ends lie 9 bases apart. As encoded in the germline V gene, CDR1 is MNHEY while CDR2 is SVGAGI. Using the deep immunoSEQ assay, multiplex PCR amplified TCR CDR3 regions from genomic DNA. For each cell subset, the extracted genomic DNA was distributed evenly across all wells of several immunoSEQ 96-well plates, and each plate served as one replicate. For sorted subsets, each replicate PCR was loaded with 200 ng genomic DNA, equivalent to 25,000 to 35,000 T cell genomes. The purified libraries were quantified using a Qubit 3.0 fluorometer, sized with a Bioanalyzer 2100, and then quantified again using the KAPA Library Quantification kit. Each immunoSEQ 96-well plate was sequenced on its own single-read 150-cycle Illumina NextSeq 550 flow cell. From the authors' description of their analysis: Because only junctional sequences without quality scores were contained in the immunoSEQ output, filtering matching that applied to full-length reads could not be performed. To assign V/J genes and CDR3, sequences were annotated against IMGT germline references using PyIR, a Python wrapper for IgBLAST v1.9. Any read was removed if the V/J assignment was weak (E-value above 1e-6), the CDR3 was missing, or the read contained stop codons, out-of-frame junctions, or ambiguous translated residues. A V3J clonotype was defined by an identical inferred V gene, J gene, and CDR3 amino acid sequence. To compute the percentage overlap between repertoires, the number of shared unique clonotypes was divided by the size of the smaller repertoire. Richness of each repertoire was evaluated using RTK rarefaction, the Chao1 estimator, and Recon v2.1 estimates of unobserved clonotypes. Generation probabilities were computed with OLGA for all TCRbeta clonotypes obtained by the gDNA method from a few donors. The clones in this table, taken by TCRdb from immuneACCESS, are in-frame only. Not every clone is retained; where verified, under half of the shortfall comes from an unresolved V gene, and the cause of the rest is unknown. D and trimming come from the DNA, and the V and J calls and clone size come from that table. This sample holds 2 million to 2.5 million clones; more than 80% were observed only once. The ten largest clones add up to approximately 0.4% of the sample.

This TCR was recovered from a man aged 18 to 29 in good health. Some clones in this sample may be carry-over from other donors' samples. The specimen was naive CD4+ T cells from PBMCs. The cell subset or site tag for this specimen amounts to: CD45RA+ positively selected. The chain couples TRBV6-5 to TRBJ1-1, with the D gene uncertain. The CDR3 protein is CASSYSFLGNTEAFF. The sequence in DNA is TGTGCCAGCAGTTACTCGTTTTTGGGGAACACTGAAGCTTTCTTT.